This TCR beta chain was retrieved from a study of T cell repertoires in cytomegalovirus infection. Study details: Newly reported HLA-C-restricted and thoroughly characterized HLA-B-restricted CMV epitopes were employed. Public TCR beta signature analysis indicated the presence of both CMV infection and matching HLA type. Study-level findings and limits: Identification of carriers of CMV plus the relevant HLA was performed using cumulative public TCR beta family frequency. The ex vivo response showed dominance by HLA-C-restricted CMV-specific TCR beta clonotypes.

This CDR3 comprises 13 residues. V shed 3 bases and J shed 7 bases, with 10 bases lying between them. Germline CDR1 reads SGHTA; CDR2 reads FQGTGA. This clonotype occurred many times. The antigen remains unidentified. TCRdb redid the calling of the reads with MiXCR, one entry per CDR3 protein. Of almost 90,000 distinct CDR3 sequences in the sample, about 31% are singletons; the top ten hold less than 75%. The chain joins TRBV7-3 to TRBJ2-1; D perhaps matches TRBD2 (6 bases). This TCR was recovered from a human donor in good health (CMV status not recorded). Some clones in this sample may be carry-over from other donors' samples. Sequencing was performed on CD8+ T cells from cultured PBMCs, taken from culture after CMV antigen stimulation. CDR3 in amino acids: CASSFGTANEQFF. The CDR3, as DNA: TGTGCCAGCAGCTTCGGGACTGCGAATGAGCAGTTCTTC.